The 22 T cell receptor beta chains reported below all come from one sample, sequenced in a study of neoadjuvant anti-PD-1 for oral cavity cancer. Sequenced by immunoSEQ multiplex PCR; TCRdb stores in-frame clones only, minus some. The sample gives about 14,000 clones, around 70% of which show up once; about 3% is in the top ten. Material: PBMCs, obtained before nivolumab (anti-PD-1) treatment. Receptor source: a person between 40 and 85 years old with oral cavity squamous cell carcinoma.

The genes are TRBV6-1 and TRBJ2-7, with 7 positions matching TRBD1. With V trimmed by 1 base and J by 3 bases, 15 bases remained unmatched. CDR3 length: 18 residues. Germline V gives CDR1 MNHNS, CDR2 SASEGT. This chain's CDR3 is CASSEGPLGGLGLYEQYF. CDR3 DNA: TGTGCCAGCAGTGAAGGGCCTTTAGGGGGCCTAGGTCTCTACGAGCAGTACTTC.

V and J are TRBV16 and TRBJ1-5; the D gene is possibly TRBD1 (5 bases). The CDR3 is made up of 15 amino acids. Germline CDR1 is KGHSY and CDR2 is FQNENV. The V and J ends lost 0 bases and 2 bases respectively, with 8 bases between them. CDR3 sequence reads: CASSQSSGRNQPQHF. In DNA form, the CDR3 reads TGTGCCAGCAGCCAATCGTCAGGGCGCAATCAGCCCCAGCATTTT. Combining the CDR3 with reference TRBV16 and TRBJ1-5 gives the whole variable domain GEEVAQTPKHLVRGEGQKAKLYCAPIKGHSYVFWYQQVLKNEFKFLISFQNENVFDETGMPKERFSAKCLPNSPCSLEIQATKLEDSAVYFCASSQSSGRNQPQHFGDGTRLSIL.

This chain uses TRBV27 with TRBJ2-1; the D is unclear. The germline CDR1 and CDR2 sequences are MNHEY and SMNVEV (reference sequence). Trimming cost V 0 bases and J 4 bases, with 10 bases left between them. The CDR3 has 15 amino acids. CDR3 DNA sequence: TGTGCCAGCAGTTTATCCCTTACCAGATACAATGAGCAGTTCTTC. This encodes CASSLSLTRYNEQFF.

The chain is built from TRBV29-1 and TRBJ1-3, with D perhaps TRBD1 (5 bases). The CDR3 contains 14 residues. Trimming stripped 7 bases from V and 1 base from J, with 14 bases between. From germline, CDR1 is SQVTM and CDR2 ANQGSEA. The CDR3 DNA reads TGCAGCGCCTTCGGCGGGGGGTCTGGAAACACCATATATTTT. This gives the protein CSAFGGGSGNTIYF.

This clone has just a few counts. The V gene is TRBV29-1, the J gene TRBJ1-2; possible D gene TRBD1, 5 bases. CDR1 and CDR2 (germline): SQVTM, ANQGSEA. The CDR3 length is 13 residues. Trimming cost V 3 bases and J 2 bases, with 10 bases left between them. The CDR3 here is CSVDLPGNYGYTF. In nucleotides, the CDR3 is TGCAGCGTTGATCTACCAGGGAACTATGGCTACACCTTC.

V gene TRBV5-1 combines with J gene TRBJ2-1; the match to TRBD2 covers 8 bases. J lost 2 bases, V lost 2 bases, and 3 bases had no gene match. There are 15 residues in the CDR3. Germline V gives CDR1 SGHRS, CDR2 YFSETQ. In DNA, the CDR3 is TGCGCCAGCAGCTTAGGCGGGAGGCCCTACAATGAGCAGTTCTTC. It specifies CASSLGGRPYNEQFF. Full variable domain (outside the CDR3, taken from reference TRBV5-1 and TRBJ2-1): KAGVTQTPRYLIKTRGQQVTLSCSPISGHRSVSWYQQTPGQGLQFLFEYFSETQRNKGNFPGRFSGRQFSNSRSEMNVSTLELGDSALYLCASSLGGRPYNEQFFGPGTRLTVL.

This chain uses TRBV12-5 with TRBJ2-7; D uncertain. This CDR3 has 13 residues. Trimming pared 7 bases from V and 5 bases from J, leaving 15 bases between. Looked up from germline, CDR1 is LGHNT and CDR2 is FRNRAP. CDR3: CASALLRSHEQYF. In nucleotides, the CDR3 is TGTGCTAGTGCTCTTTTAAGAAGCCACGAGCAGTACTTC.

This chain uses TRBV4-1 with TRBJ2-2; the match to TRBD1 covers 7 bases. Germline V gives CDR1 MGHRA, CDR2 YSYEKL. The CDR3 loop spans 16 amino acids. V was pared by 6 bases and J by 1 base, with 8 bases of the junction left unmatched. CDR3 DNA: TGCGCCAGCAGTCCCAGACAGGGTTTGAACACCGGGGAGCTGTTTTTT. It is translated as CASSPRQGLNTGELFF.

The chain uses TRBV13 and TRBJ1-2; 7 bases are a match to TRBD1. The CDR3 is 15 amino acids. Germline lookup yields CDR1 PRHDT and CDR2 FYEKMQ (reference sequence). J gave up 0 bases and V 5 bases, and 6 bases lay outside the gene matches. The chain's CDR3 is CASSHGQATNYGYTF. CDR3 sequence (DNA): TGTGCCAGCAGCCATGGACAGGCGACTAACTATGGCTACACCTTC.

This clone appeared a single time. The chain carries TRBV10-3 and TRBJ1-4; D is possibly TRBD1 (5 bases). Trimming left V 3 bases short and J 4 bases short, with 6 bases between. Germline CDR1 is ENHRY and CDR2 is SYGVKD. The CDR3 is 13 amino acids. The CDR3 DNA reads TGTGCCATCAGTGACAGGGTTAATGAAAAACTGTTTTTT. Translating gives CAISDRVNEKLFF.

This chain links TRBV6-1 with TRBJ1-1; 10 bases match TRBD1. Germline V gene lookup returns CDR1 MNHNS and CDR2 SASEGT. J lost 2 bases, V lost 8 bases, and 5 bases had no gene match. This CDR3 comprises 14 residues. CDR3 bases: TGTGCCAGCGGGGGGACAGGGGCTAACACTGAAGCTTTCTTT. Translated, it gives CASGGTGANTEAFF.

The chain uses TRBV9 and TRBJ2-1; 9 positions match TRBD1. Germline trimming cut 0 bases from V and 4 bases from J; bases unmatched to any gene: 2. This CDR3 comprises 15 residues. Germline CDR1 and CDR2: SGDLS and YYNGEE. CDR3 region: CASSVGDRDYNEQFF. The CDR3 nucleotides are TGTGCCAGCAGCGTAGGGGACAGGGATTACAATGAGCAGTTCTTC.

V usage is TRBV5-1 and J usage is TRBJ2-5; weak D call: TRBD2 (5 bases). The CDR3 runs to 13 residues. Germline loops: CDR1 SGHRS, CDR2 YFSETQ. V was clipped by 2 bases and J by 4 bases, with 9 bases between them. Here the CDR3 DNA reads TGCGCCAGCAGCTTTGACCGGGGAGAGACCCAGTACTTC. This gives the protein CASSFDRGETQYF.

The chain uses TRBV5-1 and TRBJ2-1, with a possible D match to TRBD2 (5 bases). CDR3 length: 14 amino acids. V shed 0 bases and J shed 7 bases, with 11 bases lying between them. Germline assignment: CDR1 SGHRS and CDR2 YFSETQ. The CDR3 DNA reads TGCGCCAGCAGCTTGGCCCTATCGGGAAATGAGCAGTTCTTC. This codes for CASSLALSGNEQFF. Based on the CDR3 plus reference TRBV5-1 and TRBJ2-1, the full variable domain is KAGVTQTPRYLIKTRGQQVTLSCSPISGHRSVSWYQQTPGQGLQFLFEYFSETQRNKGNFPGRFSGRQFSNSRSEMNVSTLELGDSALYLCASSLALSGNEQFFGPGTRLTVL.

The J gene is TRBJ2-1, the V gene TRBV11-2, with no clear D. Looked up from germline, CDR1 is SGHAT and CDR2 is FQNNGV. The CDR3 covers 13 residues. The V gene lost 5 bases and the J gene lost 7 bases, with 12 bases spanning the gap. The DNA for the CDR3 is TGTGCCAGCAGCCCCGGGTCTGGGAATGAGCAGTTCTTC. Translated: CASSPGSGNEQFF.

The chain carries TRBV30 and TRBJ2-7, with D perhaps matching TRBD1 (6 bases). V was clipped by 0 bases and J by 4 bases, with 19 bases between them. There are 16 residues in the CDR3. Germline-derived CDR1 and CDR2 are GTSNPN and SVGIG (reference sequence). DNA of the CDR3: TGTGCCTGGAGTGTAGAGGGCAGGGGATTAGTTTACGAGCAGTACTTC. Encoded protein: CAWSVEGRGLVYEQYF.

A few counts support this clone. The rearrangement joins TRBV28 to TRBJ1-2; 10 bases agree with TRBD1. This CDR3 has 13 residues. J lost 7 bases, V lost 6 bases, and 5 bases had no gene match. Germline CDR1 reads MDHEN; CDR2 reads SYDVKM. CDR3 DNA: TGTGCCAGCAGGGACAGGGGGAAGGGTGGCTACACCTTC. It is translated as CASRDRGKGGYTF.

The chain recombines TRBV6-1 with TRBJ2-2; D gene uncertain. Germline V gene data show CDR1 as MNHNS and CDR2 as SASEGT. This CDR3 has 13 amino acids. The germline V and J ends were trimmed by 3 bases and 6 bases, with 8 bases remaining between them. This CDR3 reads CASSETRSGELFF. In DNA form, the CDR3 reads TGTGCCAGCAGTGAGACACGGTCCGGGGAGCTGTTTTTT.

V gene TRBV6-1 combines with J gene TRBJ1-5; TRBD1 matches 7 bases. The CDR3 runs to 12 residues. Per the germline V gene, CDR1 is MNHNS and CDR2 is SASEGT. Unmatched junction bases numbered 9, after V lost 6 bases and J lost 13 bases. The CDR3 reads CASSDTDRVQHF. The DNA of the CDR3 is TGTGCCAGCAGCGACACCGACAGGGTTCAGCATTTT.

CDR3 amino acids: CAWSMGLAHNEQFF. CDR3 DNA: TGTGCCTGGAGTATGGGACTAGCCCACAATGAGCAGTTCTTC. The chain combines TRBV30 with TRBJ2-1; 9 bases map to TRBD2. V lost 2 bases and J lost 5; bases outside the gene matches: 4. The CDR3 length is 14 residues. Germline assignment: CDR1 GTSNPN and CDR2 SVGIG (reference sequence).

This clone was seen more than once but under ten times. The gene calls are TRBV5-1 and TRBJ1-2; possibly TRBD1 for D (6 bases). Germline V lookup: CDR1 SGHRS, CDR2 YFSETQ. The CDR3 consists of 15 residues. Trimming removed 3 bases from V and 4 bases from J, with 16 bases in between. The CDR3 DNA reads as TGCGCCAGCAGCTCCGCAGGGGTACCCTCCTATGGCTACACCTTC. Translated, it gives CASSSAGVPSYGYTF.

The chain links TRBV5-1 to TRBJ2-3; no clear D. CDR3 size: 17 residues. Looked up from germline, CDR1 is SGHRS and CDR2 is YFSETQ. Trimming pared 3 bases from V and 1 base from J, leaving 18 bases between. The CDR3 protein is CASSSLVKNDGTDTQYF. The CDR3 nucleotides read TGCGCCAGCAGCTCCCTGGTTAAGAATGACGGCACAGATACGCAGTATTTT.